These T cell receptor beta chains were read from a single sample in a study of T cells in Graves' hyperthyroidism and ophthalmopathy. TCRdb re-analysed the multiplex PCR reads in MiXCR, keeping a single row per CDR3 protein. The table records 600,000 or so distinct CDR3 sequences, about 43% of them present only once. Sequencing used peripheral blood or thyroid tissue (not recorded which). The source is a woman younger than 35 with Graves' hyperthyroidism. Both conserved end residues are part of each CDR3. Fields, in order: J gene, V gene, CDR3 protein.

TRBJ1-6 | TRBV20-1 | CSAEDRGNNSPLHF
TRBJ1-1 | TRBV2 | CASSFGRSEAFF
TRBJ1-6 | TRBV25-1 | CASSEQGNYNSPLHF
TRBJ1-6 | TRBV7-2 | CASSPRASSPLHF
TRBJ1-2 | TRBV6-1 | CASSFAGGDYTF
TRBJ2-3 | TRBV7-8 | CASSSSGPTDTQYF
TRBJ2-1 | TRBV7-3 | CASPGSYNEQFF
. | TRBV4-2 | CASSQGAASYEQYF
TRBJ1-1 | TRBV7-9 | CASSLVSDLNTEAFF
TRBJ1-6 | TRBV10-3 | CAIKGTGSSYNSPLHF
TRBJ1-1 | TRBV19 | CASSDGQMKADTEAFF
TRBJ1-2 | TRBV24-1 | CATSDPDRHYGYTF
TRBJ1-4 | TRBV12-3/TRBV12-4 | CASSTSWKVREKLFF
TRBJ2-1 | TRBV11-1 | CASSLVLVGNEQFF
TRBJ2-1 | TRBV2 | CASKTGSYNEQFF
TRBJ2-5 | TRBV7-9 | CASSLAGLAVQETQYF
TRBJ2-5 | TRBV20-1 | CSARVTQYF
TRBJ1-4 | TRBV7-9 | CASSLVSPGATNEKLFF
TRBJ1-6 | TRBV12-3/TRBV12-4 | CASSFEGGVSNSPLHF
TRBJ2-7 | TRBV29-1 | CSVGTSVSYEQYF
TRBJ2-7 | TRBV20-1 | CSAYGLAGDFKQYF
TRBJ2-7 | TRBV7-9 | CASSQEGTDEQYF
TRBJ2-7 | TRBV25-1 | CVDRLYEQYF
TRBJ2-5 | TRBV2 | CATSSVGTQETQYF
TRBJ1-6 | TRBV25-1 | CASSDRDGYSPLHF
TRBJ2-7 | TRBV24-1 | CATSDLRGIDEQYF
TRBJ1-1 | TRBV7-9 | CASSPLRQNTEAFF
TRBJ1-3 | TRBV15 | CATSSGTAIENTIYF
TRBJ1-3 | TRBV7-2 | CASSITGVGNTIYF
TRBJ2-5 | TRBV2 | CASRTFSGGTQYF
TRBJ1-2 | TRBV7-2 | CASSNGLGIYTF
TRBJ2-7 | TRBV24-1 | CATSDADTPNYGQYF
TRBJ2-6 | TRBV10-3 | CAIPRGDSSGANVLTF
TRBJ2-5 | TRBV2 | CASKSGGEETQYF
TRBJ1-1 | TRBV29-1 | CSVEQIHTEAFF
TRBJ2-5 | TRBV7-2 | CASSLVLAGPQETQYF
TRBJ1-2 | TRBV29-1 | CSVEGAVYGYTF
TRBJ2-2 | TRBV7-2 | CASRYSGRGTGELFF
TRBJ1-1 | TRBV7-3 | CASSLDRENTEAFF
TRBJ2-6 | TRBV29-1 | CSVEGVGASGANVLTF
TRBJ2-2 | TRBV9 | CASSVDSGRDGELFF
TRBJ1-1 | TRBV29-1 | CSVPGTGNTEAFF
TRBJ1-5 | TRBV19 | CASSRASNQPQHF
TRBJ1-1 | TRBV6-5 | CASRRHGPGTEAFF
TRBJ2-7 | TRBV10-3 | CAISDWDAGAGSEQYF
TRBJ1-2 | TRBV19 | CASKDSYGYTF
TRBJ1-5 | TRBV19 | CASSNAGARHQPQHF
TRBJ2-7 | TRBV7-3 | CASSLDLAGEQYF
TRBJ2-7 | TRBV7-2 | CASSSVAGVGEQYF